This T cell receptor beta chain was found in a study of persistence of HIV-infected CD4 T cells. Study-wide points: Compared with CD3/CD28-stimulated cells, CMV- and Gag-responding cells showed lower TCRbeta richness. Degenerate expanded CDR3beta sequences were enriched among CMV- and Gag-responding cells.

The stimulus was lysate of CMV-infected fibroblasts, approximately 9.7 ug/mL. CD40L-negative CD69-negative CD45RO-high memory CD4+ T cells were sorted as populations depleted of antigen-responding cells. Anti-CD28/CD49d costimulation, CD40-blocking antibody and enfuvirtide were given to CD8-depleted PBMCs for roughly 20 hours. Turning to this clone: Its antigen is undetermined.

CDR1 is SGHNT and CDR2 is YENEEA in the germline V gene. The CDR3 spans 14 residues. V gave up 5 bases and J gave up 2 bases, with 12 bases separating them. Sequencing used immunoSEQ version 4 in survey mode. Genomic DNA was diluted to 10 ng/uL, up to 1 ug per sample. The method was immunoSEQ multiplex PCR; TCRdb's version includes in-frame clones alone and lacks a portion of them. The data hold approximately 27,000 clones, with approximately 78% observed a single time. Sequenced here: CD4+ T cells sorted from PBMCs after roughly 18-hour stimulation, sampled from a patient who received antiretroviral therapy. This receptor was identified in an adult woman with HIV who was CMV-seropositive. This chain joins TRBV11-3 and TRBJ1-1; unclear D gene. CDR3 nucleotides: TGTGCCAGCAGCCGCGACACCTTTAACACTGAAGCTTTCTTT. Its translation is CASSRDTFNTEAFF.